This is a list of T cell receptor beta chains from one sample in a study of blood T cell repertoires in COVID-19. The table came from immunoSEQ multiplex PCR; TCRdb's copy has only in-frame clones and leaves some out. The table lists some 200,000 clones, around three quarters of them singletons, with 4.5% to 7% in the top ten. The sample taken for sequencing was peripheral blood. The source of these receptors is a woman in her seventies with acute or convalescent COVID-19. Each CDR3 is given with its conserved first and last residue. The order of the fields is CDR3 protein, CDR3 DNA, V gene, clone size, D gene, J gene. A D gene is named only where the DNA matches it firmly. A row's size may be missing; if present it is once, few, many or a size class.

CASSHGRRGYGYTF	TGTGCCAGCAGCCACGGACGGAGGGGCTATGGCTACACCTTC	TRBV7-8	.	.	TRBJ1-2
CASSRLAGSYEQYF	TGTGCCAGCAGCCGACTAGCGGGGTCCTACGAGCAGTACTTC	TRBV27	.	TRBD2	TRBJ2-7
CASSQYRGSYEQYF	TGTGCCAGCAGCCAATACAGGGGCTCCTACGAGCAGTACTTC	TRBV6-5	.	TRBD1	TRBJ2-7
CASKREESGELFF	TGTGCCAGTAAAAGGGAGGAGTCCGGGGAGCTGTTTTTT	TRBV19	.	.	TRBJ2-2
CASSSLAGASTDTQYF	TGTGCCAGCAGCTCCCTAGCGGGAGCGAGCACAGATACGCAGTATTTT	TRBV5-4	few	TRBD2	TRBJ2-3
CATGTPNTGELFF	TGTGCCACCGGGACACCGAACACCGGGGAGCTGTTTTTT	TRBV24-1	.	.	TRBJ2-2
CASSPWTGNPFF	TGTGCCAGCAGCCCCTGGACAGGGAACCCTTTCTTT	TRBV14	.	TRBD1	TRBJ1-1
CATSDRDSSQETQYF	TGTGCCACCAGTGATAGGGACAGCTCCCAAGAGACCCAGTACTTC	TRBV24-1	once	TRBD1	TRBJ2-5
CASRPEASGVYNEQFF	TGTGCCAGCAGGCCCGAGGCTAGCGGGGTTTACAATGAGCAGTTCTTC	TRBV2	few	TRBD2	TRBJ2-1
CASSLGTSGMGETQYF	TGTGCCAGCAGCCTAGGGACTAGCGGGATGGGAGAGACCCAGTACTTC	TRBV7-2	.	TRBD2	TRBJ2-5
CASSRGGQGGEQYF	TGTGCCAGCAGCAGAGGGGGACAGGGGGGCGAGCAGTACTTC	TRBV2	few	TRBD1	TRBJ2-7
CASSLRGTEYEKLFF	TGTGCCAGCAGCTTGAGGGGGACAGAATATGAAAAACTGTTTTTT	TRBV5-6	.	TRBD1	TRBJ1-4
CASRKGDRRTEAFF	TGTGCCAGTAGAAAGGGGGACAGGCGGACTGAAGCTTTCTTT	TRBV19	.	TRBD1	TRBJ1-1
CSAIQGETQYF	TGCAGTGCTATACAGGGAGAGACCCAGTACTTC	TRBV20-1	once	.	TRBJ2-5